Below, 25 T cell receptor beta chains from the same sample are listed, as sequenced in a study of T-cell memory formation after mild COVID-19 (dated by TCRdb to about 2021). Receptors were amplified or captured by 5' RACE. TCRdb records Illumina NovaSeq 6000 as the sequencer. The raw public data were reprocessed by TCRdb itself: fastp quality trimming at Q25, MiXCR clonotype calling, in-frame beta chains only. For every CDR3 protein sequence, its rows merge into one entry that carries the most common genes and DNA. This sample holds almost 250,000 distinct CDR3 sequences; roughly 15% were observed only once. Jointly, the top ten make up under 2.5% of the sample. Source material: PBMCs or a T cell subset sorted from them (not recorded which). These receptors all come from an adult woman who had mild COVID-19 (a few samples of this study predate the infection). The sample titles of this study are shuffled in the database, so cell type and time point are left out; the donor was told from shared clones.

The gene calls are TRBV5-1 and TRBJ2-7; the D is unclear. Germline CDR1 SGHRS, CDR2 YFSETQ. The CDR3 extends over 15 amino acids. With 3 bases removed from V and 0 bases from J, the gap between germline ends came to 13 bases. CDR3: CASSSRSGDSYEQYF. In DNA, the CDR3 is TGCGCCAGCAGCTCTCGTAGTGGTGACTCCTACGAGCAGTACTTC.

This chain connects TRBV19 to TRBJ2-2; the match to TRBD2 covers 11 bases. This CDR3 has 17 residues. Trimming took 6 bases from V and 0 from J; bases not matched to a gene: 6. Germline CDR1 LNHDA, CDR2 SQIVND (reference sequence). CDR3 DNA: TGTGCCAGTAGGTCACTAGCGGGGGCTTCGAACACCGGGGAGCTGTTTTTT. Translated: CASRSLAGASNTGELFF.

This clonotype was seen more than once but under ten times. The V and J genes are TRBV11-3 and TRBJ2-1; D perhaps matches TRBD2 (6 bases). V was clipped by 5 bases and J by 0 bases, with 17 bases between them. This CDR3 comprises 17 residues. Germline V CDR1 and CDR2: SGHNT, YENEEA. CDR3 coding DNA: TGTGCCAGCAGCCCACCGGCCGGGGGTATCTCCTACAATGAGCAGTTCTTC. This gives the protein CASSPPAGGISYNEQFF.

This sequence joins TRBV2 and TRBJ2-1, with no clear D. V shed 3 bases and J shed 5 bases, with 11 bases lying between them. Per the germline V gene, CDR1 is SNHLY and CDR2 is FYNNEI. This CDR3 is 14 amino acids long. The CDR3 loop is CASSEADVNNEQFF. CDR3 sequence (DNA): TGTGCCAGCAGTGAGGCGGACGTCAACAATGAGCAGTTCTTC.

J is TRBJ1-1 and V is TRBV11-1, with D perhaps matching TRBD1 (6 bases). The CDR3 loop spans 14 amino acids. V dropped 3 bases and J dropped 6 bases, with 14 bases sitting between them. Germline CDR1 is SGHAT and CDR2 is FQDESV (reference sequence). CDR3 sequence (DNA): TGTGCCAGCAGCTTGGAGGGGGGGCTGGCTGAAGCTTTCTTT. As protein: CASSLEGGLAEAFF.

The V call is TRBV10-3, the J call TRBJ2-2; D may be TRBD2 (5 bases). Trimming took 4 bases from V and 5 from J, leaving 8 bases between them. The CDR3 runs to 13 residues. Looked up from germline, CDR1 is ENHRY and CDR2 is SYGVKD. CDR3 protein: CAISGTVTGELFF. The CDR3 nucleotides are TGTGCCATCAGTGGGACTGTAACCGGGGAGCTGTTTTTT.

V is TRBV6-6 and J is TRBJ2-1, with a weak D call TRBD1 (6 bases). Germline loops: CDR1 MNHNY, CDR2 SVGAGI (reference sequence). Trimming removed 0 bases at V and 2 bases at J, with 11 bases between. The length of the CDR3 is 16 residues. The CDR3 nucleotides are TGTGCCAGCAGTTACTCATCAGGGGCCGCCTACAATGAGCAGTTCTTC. This sequence encodes CASSYSSGAAYNEQFF.

This clonotype was seen only a few times. CDR3 in DNA: TGTGCCAGCAGCCTCCTTGGGGCTGAAGCTTTCTTT. Its translation is CASSLLGAEAFF. The genes are TRBV3-1 and TRBJ1-1; D is ambiguous. Germline loops: CDR1 LGHDT, CDR2 YNNKEL (reference sequence). Trimming took 4 bases from V and 6 from J, leaving 9 bases between them. The length of the CDR3 is 12 residues.

This clonotype was counted between two and nine times. The chain is built from TRBV5-1 and TRBJ1-4, with 8 bases identical to TRBD1. The V segment lost 4 bases and the J segment 6 bases; nucleotides outside the gene matches: 5. The CDR3 has 14 residues. Germline V CDR1 and CDR2: SGHRS, YFSETQ. In DNA form, the CDR3 reads TGCGCCAGCAGCCCTAACAGGGGGGATGAAAAACTGTTTTTT. This encodes CASSPNRGDEKLFF.

This clonotype was seen at least ten times. The V gene is TRBV4-3, the J gene TRBJ2-1; 14 bases map to TRBD2. The ends lost 2 bases at V and 4 bases at J; junction bases unmatched: 4. The CDR3 sequence is 17 residues long. Per germline, CDR1 LGHNA and CDR2 YSLEER. CDR3 sequence: CASSQFGTSGGYNEQFF. The DNA for the CDR3 is TGCGCCAGCAGCCAATTTGGGACTAGCGGGGGTTACAATGAGCAGTTCTTC.

This clonotype was recorded a few times. This chain joins TRBV5-6 and TRBJ1-2; TRBD1 might be the D (5 bases). Germline V gene lookup returns CDR1 SGHDT and CDR2 YYEEEE. The CDR3 consists of 13 residues. V shed 0 bases and J shed 8 bases, with 11 bases lying between them. CDR3 sequence reads: CASSLVFQGGYTF. The CDR3 bases are TGTGCCAGCAGCTTGGTGTTCCAGGGCGGCTACACCTTC.

This chain joins TRBV4-1 and TRBJ1-2, with D possibly TRBD1 on 5 matching bases. The germline V and J ends were trimmed by 3 bases and 2 bases, with 16 bases remaining between them. Germline assignment: CDR1 MGHRA and CDR2 YSYEKL. The CDR3 spans 16 residues. The CDR3 spells CASSHRRDVGNYGYTF. For the CDR3, the DNA is TGCGCCAGCAGCCACAGACGGGACGTAGGAAACTATGGCTACACCTTC.

A few counts support this clonotype. The chain joins TRBV5-1 to TRBJ2-1; TRBD2 might be the D (6 bases). Trimming left V 0 bases short and J 0 bases short, with 16 bases between. In germline, CDR1 is SGHRS, CDR2 YFSETQ. This CDR3 has 18 residues. Here the CDR3 reads CASSLEAREWSSYNEQFF. In DNA form, the CDR3 reads TGCGCCAGCAGCTTGGAAGCTCGGGAGTGGAGCTCCTACAATGAGCAGTTCTTC.

This clonotype came up a few times. This chain uses TRBV6-5 with TRBJ1-1; D uncertain. The ends were cut back, 2 bases at V and 0 bases at J, with 7 bases in the middle. From germline, CDR1 is MNHEY and CDR2 SVGAGI. This CDR3 spans 14 amino acids. CDR3: CASSYAKVNTEAFF. In DNA form, the CDR3 reads TGTGCCAGCAGTTACGCCAAGGTGAACACTGAAGCTTTCTTT.

This clonotype has a handful of counts. V usage is TRBV7-9 and J usage is TRBJ1-2; D is unclear. The assigned J gene may be wrong: the sequence end matches TRBJ2-6 better. Germline CDR1 SEHNR, CDR2 FQNEAQ (reference sequence). This CDR3 is built from 11 residues. This chain's CDR3 is CASSPSVSLTF. The CDR3 DNA reads TGTGCCAGCAGCCCTTCGGTCTCCCTGACTTTC.

The V call is TRBV12-3 or TRBV12-4, the J call TRBJ2-1; 9 bases agree with TRBD1. The CDR3 contains 15 residues. Trimming took 2 bases from V and 6 from J; bases not matched to a gene: 5. CDR3 bases: TGTGCCAGCAGTTTAAGGGACAGGGTGGGCAATGAGCAGTTCTTC. It codes for CASSLRDRVGNEQFF.

V is TRBV5-1 and J is TRBJ1-2, with 12 bases identical to TRBD1. The CDR3 length is 15 residues. Germline V lookup: CDR1 SGHRS, CDR2 YFSETQ. V was pared by 4 bases and J by 7 bases, with 8 bases of the junction left unmatched. The CDR3 reads CASSGGQGARSGYTF. DNA of the CDR3: TGCGCCAGCAGCGGGGGACAGGGGGCGCGAAGTGGCTACACCTTC.

This chain uses TRBV30 with TRBJ2-7; D is unclear. Germline CDR1 reads GTSNPN; CDR2 reads SVGIG (reference sequence). CDR3 size: 11 residues. V lost 2 bases to trimming and J lost 6 bases, with 8 bases between them. The CDR3 is CAWSWAAEQYF. The CDR3 DNA is TGTGCCTGGAGTTGGGCAGCCGAGCAGTACTTC. Complete variable domain (other parts from reference TRBV30 and TRBJ2-7): SQTIHQWPATLVQPVGSPLSLECTVEGTSNPNLYWYRQAAGRGLQLLFYSVGIGQISSEVPQNLSASRPQDRQFILSSKKLLLSDSGFYLCAWSWAAEQYFGPGTRLTVT.

This clonotype was seen a handful of times. V is TRBV7-2 and J is TRBJ2-4; no definite D call. V was trimmed by 3 bases and J by 0 bases, leaving 12 bases between them. The CDR3 runs 16 residues. The V gene's germline CDR1 is SGHTA and CDR2 FQGNSA. Written as DNA, the CDR3 is TGTGCCAGCAGCTTCGGCAGTATCGGAGCCAAAAACATTCAGTACTTC. It yields the protein CASSFGSIGAKNIQYF.

Only a few counts were recorded for this clonotype. The chain employs TRBV29-1 and TRBJ2-7, with 11 bases fitting TRBD1. This CDR3 spans 14 amino acids. The trim removed 7 bases at V and 2 bases at J, leaving 7 bases unmatched. Germline V gives CDR1 SQVTM, CDR2 ANQGSEA. The CDR3: CSAAMGQGAYEQYF. The CDR3 nucleotides are TGCAGCGCTGCGATGGGACAGGGGGCCTACGAGCAGTACTTC.

In nucleotides, the CDR3 is TGCGCCAGCAGCTCCCCGGACCGCGGGGTCTACGAGCAGTACTTC. It yields the protein CASSSPDRGVYEQYF. The J gene is TRBJ2-7, the V gene TRBV5-1; a possible D gene is TRBD2 (6 bases). Germline V lookup: CDR1 SGHRS, CDR2 YFSETQ. This CDR3 region has 15 residues. V dropped 3 bases and J dropped 3 bases, with 16 bases sitting between them.

This clonotype occurred a few times. The chain employs TRBV12-3 or TRBV12-4 and TRBJ1-1; unclear D gene. Trimming stripped 5 bases from V and 7 bases from J, with 17 bases between. The CDR3 covers 14 residues. CDR3 protein: CASSGDSRMGEAFF. The CDR3 region has the DNA TGTGCCAGCAGTGGAGACTCCCGAATGGGTGAAGCTTTCTTT.

This chain joins TRBV20-1 and TRBJ2-3; 10 bases line up with TRBD2. CDR3 length equals 14 residues. CDR1 DFQATT and CDR2 SNEGSKA come from the germline V gene (reference sequence). The V gene end was trimmed by 6 bases and the J gene end by 1 base; junction bases not matched to a gene: 4. CDR3 nucleotides: TGCAGTGCCCTACTAGCGGGACGCACAGATACGCAGTATTTT. Its translation is CSALLAGRTDTQYF.

This clonotype was picked up a small number of times. The chain is built from TRBV12-3 or TRBV12-4 and TRBJ1-1; D call uncertain. The CDR3 extends over 15 amino acids. Trimming removed 4 bases at V and 3 bases at J, with 15 bases between. CDR3 sequence reads: CASSWSDQYHTEAFF. For the CDR3, the DNA is TGTGCCAGCAGTTGGTCTGACCAATATCACACTGAAGCTTTCTTT.

This clonotype has only one observation. The chain uses TRBV6-6 and TRBJ1-2, with 7 bases aligning to TRBD1. Germline V gene lookup returns CDR1 MNHNY and CDR2 SVGAGI (reference sequence). CDR3 size: 14 residues. J was trimmed by 8 bases and V by 0 bases; bases with no gene match: 6. The CDR3 reads CASSYSDRQKGYTF. The CDR3 DNA reads as TGTGCCAGCAGTTACTCGGACAGGCAAAAAGGCTACACCTTC.